Only a few counts were recorded for the clone carrying this T cell receptor (beta chain). Its antigen remains unidentified. The entry originates in a study of T cell repertoires in cytomegalovirus infection. Study outcomes and limitations: HLA-C-restricted CMV clonotypes gave the most frequent clonotype in two of eight donors.

Via MiXCR, TCRdb re-called the reads, giving one row per CDR3 protein. This table has some 680,000 distinct CDR3 sequences, about a third appearing once. The CDR3 is 12 amino acids. Between the trimmed V and J ends, which lost 5 bases and 4 bases, there was a span of 9 bases. Looked up from germline, CDR1 is SGHAT and CDR2 is FQNNGV. This receptor was taken from a human donor in good health (CMV status not recorded). Some clones in this sample may be carry-over from other donors' samples. Material: PBMCs. The genes are TRBV11-2 and TRBJ2-7; D is possibly TRBD1 (5 bases). CDR3 nucleotide sequence: TGTGCCAGCAGCCAGAGACAGTACGAGCAGTACTTC. Translating gives CASSQRQYEQYF.